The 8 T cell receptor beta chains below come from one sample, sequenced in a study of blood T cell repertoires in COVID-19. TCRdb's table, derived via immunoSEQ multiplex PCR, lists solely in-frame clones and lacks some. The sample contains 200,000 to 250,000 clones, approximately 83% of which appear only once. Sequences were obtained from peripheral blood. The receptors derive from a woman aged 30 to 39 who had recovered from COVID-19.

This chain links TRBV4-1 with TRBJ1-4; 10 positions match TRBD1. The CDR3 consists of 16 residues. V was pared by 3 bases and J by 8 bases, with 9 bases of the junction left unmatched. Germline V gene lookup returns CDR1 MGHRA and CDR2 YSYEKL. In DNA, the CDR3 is TGCGCCAGCAGCCACCACCCCGGGACAGGGGACGAAAAACTGTTTTTT. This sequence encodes CASSHHPGTGDEKLFF.

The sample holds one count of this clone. The CDR3 nucleotides are TGTGCCAGCAGCCCCGGGACAGGGAAGAATCAGCCCCAGCATTTT. Amino acid sequence: CASSPGTGKNQPQHF. The chain couples TRBV7-2 to TRBJ1-5, with 9 bases lining up with TRBD1. This CDR3 region has 15 residues. Germline assignment: CDR1 SGHTA and CDR2 FQGNSA. Unmatched junction bases numbered 6, after V lost 5 bases and J lost 4 bases.

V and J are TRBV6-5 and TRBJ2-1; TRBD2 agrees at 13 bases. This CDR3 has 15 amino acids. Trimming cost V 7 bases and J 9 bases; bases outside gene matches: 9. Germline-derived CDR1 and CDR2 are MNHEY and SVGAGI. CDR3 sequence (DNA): TGTGCCAGCACCCCACTAGCGGGGGGGCCGGGTGAGCAGTTCTTC. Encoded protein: CASTPLAGGPGEQFF.

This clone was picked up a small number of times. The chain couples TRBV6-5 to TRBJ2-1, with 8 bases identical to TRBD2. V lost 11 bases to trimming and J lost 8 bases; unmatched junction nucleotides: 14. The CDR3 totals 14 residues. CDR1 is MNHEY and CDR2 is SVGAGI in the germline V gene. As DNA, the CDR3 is TGTGCCTCCAGACGGGGGGGCCTTCGGGATGAGCAGTTCTTC. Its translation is CASRRGGLRDEQFF.

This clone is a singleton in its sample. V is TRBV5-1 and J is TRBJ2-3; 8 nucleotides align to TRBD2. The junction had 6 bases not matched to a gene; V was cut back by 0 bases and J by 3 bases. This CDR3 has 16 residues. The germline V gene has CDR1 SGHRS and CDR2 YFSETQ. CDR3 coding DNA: TGCGCCAGCAGCTTGGCCGGGGCGGGGGGAACAGATACGCAGTATTTT. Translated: CASSLAGAGGTDTQYF.

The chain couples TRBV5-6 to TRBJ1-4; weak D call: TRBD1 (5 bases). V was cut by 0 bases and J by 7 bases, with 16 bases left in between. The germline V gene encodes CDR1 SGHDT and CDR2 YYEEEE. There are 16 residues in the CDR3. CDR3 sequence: CASSLVDGQGGEKLFF. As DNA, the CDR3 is TGTGCCAGCAGCTTGGTTGACGGTCAGGGTGGTGAAAAACTGTTTTTT.

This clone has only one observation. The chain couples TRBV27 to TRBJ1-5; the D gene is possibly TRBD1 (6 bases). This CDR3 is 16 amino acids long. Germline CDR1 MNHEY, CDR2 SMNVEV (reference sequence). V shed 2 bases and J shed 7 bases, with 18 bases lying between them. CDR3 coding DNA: TGTGCCAGCAGTTTAGGGGGGGCAGCCGCGATGCAGCCCCAGCATTTT. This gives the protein CASSLGGAAAMQPQHF.

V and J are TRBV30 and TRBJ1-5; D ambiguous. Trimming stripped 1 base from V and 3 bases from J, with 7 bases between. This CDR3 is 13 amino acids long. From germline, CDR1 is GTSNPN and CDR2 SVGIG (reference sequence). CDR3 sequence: CAWSAGYNQPQHF. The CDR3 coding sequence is TGTGCCTGGAGTGCGGGGTACAATCAGCCCCAGCATTTT. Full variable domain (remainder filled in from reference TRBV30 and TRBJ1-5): SQTIHQWPATLVQPVGSPLSLECTVEGTSNPNLYWYRQAAGRGLQLLFYSVGIGQISSEVPQNLSASRPQDRQFILSSKKLLLSDSGFYLCAWSAGYNQPQHFGDGTRLSIL.